These 30 T cell receptor beta chains were sequenced from one sample in a study of blood T cell repertoires in COVID-19. Repertoires were generated with immunoSEQ multiplex PCR, while TCRdb's copy carries only in-frame clones and drops some. The sample holds about 420,000 clones, roughly 90% seen once. Sequenced material: peripheral blood. Receptors originate from a man aged 18 to 30 with COVID-19, enrolled during active disease.

The J gene is TRBJ1-3, the V gene TRBV3-1 (or the pseudogene TRBV3-2); weak D call: TRBD1 (6 bases). Germline V lookup: CDR1 LGHDT, CDR2 YNNKEL (reference sequence). V lost 1 base to trimming and J lost 6 bases, with 16 bases between them. The CDR3 has 16 amino acids. This CDR3 reads CASSQGRAGAANTIYF. The CDR3 bases are TGTGCCAGCAGCCAAGGTCGGGCAGGGGCTGCAAACACCATATATTTT.

This chain links TRBV6-5 with TRBJ1-5; TRBD1 matches at 11 bases. Per the germline V gene, CDR1 is MNHEY and CDR2 is SVGAGI. The V gene end was trimmed by 6 bases and the J gene end by 4 bases; junction bases not matched to a gene: 5. CDR3 size: 15 residues. The CDR3 DNA reads TGTGCCAGCAGCAAGGACAGGGGGCGGAATCAGCCCCAGCATTTT. It encodes CASSKDRGRNQPQHF.

This clone was picked up one time. The chain links TRBV27 to TRBJ2-3; a possible D gene is TRBD2 (5 bases). The CDR3 runs to 15 residues. Trimming shortened V by 5 bases and J by 0 bases, and 12 bases separated the two germline ends. Germline V lookup: CDR1 MNHEY, CDR2 SMNVEV (reference sequence). The CDR3 nucleotides read TGTGCCAGCAGTCCCTACGGGGAGAGCACAGATACGCAGTATTTT. Translated, it gives CASSPYGESTDTQYF.

This clone has only one observation. This chain joins TRBV6-5 and TRBJ2-7; D is ambiguous. This CDR3 comprises 14 residues. Trimming cost V 0 bases and J 2 bases, with 8 bases left between them. Germline V gene sequence: CDR1 MNHEY, CDR2 SVGAGI. CDR3 region: CASSYSPATYEQYF. The CDR3 DNA sequence: TGTGCCAGCAGTTACTCTCCTGCGACCTACGAGCAGTACTTC.

This clone was counted a single time. The genes are TRBV18 and TRBJ2-1; 13 nucleotides match TRBD2. CDR1 is KGHSH and CDR2 is LQKENI in the germline V gene. The V segment lost 2 bases and the J segment 4 bases; nucleotides outside the gene matches: 2. This CDR3 spans 16 amino acids. CDR3 loop: CASSPSGLAGYNEQFF. Here the CDR3 DNA reads TGTGCCAGCTCACCATCGGGACTAGCGGGGTACAATGAGCAGTTCTTC.

This clone was observed a single time. This chain joins TRBV5-6 and TRBJ1-2, with D perhaps TRBD1 (6 bases). The ends were cut back, 5 bases at V and 8 bases at J, with 22 bases in the middle. There are 15 residues in the CDR3. Germline V gene data show CDR1 as SGHDT and CDR2 as YYEEEE. The CDR3 is CASSFGGGGLKGYTF. The CDR3 region has the DNA TGTGCCAGCAGTTTTGGAGGGGGGGGCCTGAAAGGCTACACCTTC.

The rearrangement joins TRBV23-1 to TRBJ2-7, with 7 bases aligning to TRBD1. TRBV23-1 is an ORF, and what it does is uncertain. V was pared by 6 bases and J by 3 bases, with 8 bases of the junction left unmatched. The CDR3 spans 14 residues. CDR3 region: CASSRDSLNYEQYF. The CDR3 bases are TGCGCCAGCAGCCGGGACAGTCTTAACTACGAGCAGTACTTC.

The chain couples TRBV5-6 to TRBJ2-1, with a possible D match to TRBD1 (6 bases). CDR1 is SGHDT, CDR2 YYEEEE, per germline. The germline V and J ends were trimmed by 5 bases and 1 base, with 13 bases remaining between them. There are 15 residues in the CDR3. DNA of the CDR3: TGTGCCAGCAGGCTTGGACAGTTTTCCTACAATGAGCAGTTCTTC. Amino acids: CASRLGQFSYNEQFF.

DNA of the CDR3: TGTGCCAGCAACCGACAGGGAATGAACACTGAAGCTTTCTTT. As protein: CASNRQGMNTEAFF. J is TRBJ1-1 and V is TRBV2; 7 bases fit TRBD1. The CDR3 consists of 14 residues. Germline assignment: CDR1 SNHLY and CDR2 FYNNEI. V gave up 7 bases and J gave up 0 bases; unmatched junction bases: 5.

The rearrangement uses TRBV3-1 (or the pseudogene TRBV3-2) and TRBJ2-5; D ambiguous. Trimming shortened V by 3 bases and J by 2 bases, and 7 bases separated the two germline ends. The CDR3 totals 13 residues. The V gene's germline CDR1 is LGHDT and CDR2 YNNKEL (reference sequence). For the CDR3, the DNA is TGTGCCAGCAGCCAGGCCGTACAAGAGACCCAGTACTTC. Encoded protein: CASSQAVQETQYF.

The chain has TRBV5-1 and TRBJ2-1, with 7 bases fitting TRBD2. Germline assignment: CDR1 SGHRS and CDR2 YFSETQ. With V trimmed by 4 bases and J by 3 bases, 10 bases remained unmatched. This CDR3 has 16 amino acids. CDR3 sequence: CASSPRPSGDYNEQFF. Here the CDR3 DNA reads TGCGCCAGCAGCCCCAGACCTAGCGGAGACTACAATGAGCAGTTCTTC.

The rearrangement joins TRBV5-6 to TRBJ2-3; TRBD1 is a possible D gene (6 bases). Germline-derived CDR1 and CDR2 are SGHDT and YYEEEE. The V end lost 4 bases, the J end lost 6 bases, and 12 bases lay between the germline ends. This CDR3 comprises 13 residues. DNA of the CDR3: TGTGCCAGCAGCGTACAGGGCTGGGATACGCAGTATTTT. It yields the protein CASSVQGWDTQYF.

This chain links TRBV19 with TRBJ1-1; possibly TRBD1 for D (6 bases). The CDR3 sequence is 14 residues long. V was shortened by 6 bases and J by 2 bases, with 13 bases between the two germline ends. Germline V gene sequence: CDR1 LNHDA, CDR2 SQIVND (reference sequence). The CDR3: CASRVGRGNTEAFF. The CDR3, as DNA: TGTGCCAGTAGGGTTGGCAGGGGCAACACTGAAGCTTTCTTT.

This chain joins TRBV7-9 and TRBJ2-7, with 7 positions matching TRBD1. The CDR3 is 14 amino acids. Losses at the gene ends were 4 bases for V and 6 bases for J; bases not matched to a gene: 9. In germline, CDR1 is SEHNR, CDR2 FQNEAQ (reference sequence). The CDR3 DNA follows: TGTGCCAGCAGCTATTACAGGGGATTGGGCGAGCAGTACTTC. It yields the protein CASSYYRGLGEQYF.

The chain has TRBV29-1 and TRBJ2-7, with TRBD2 matching over 12 bases. Germline V gene data show CDR1 as SQVTM and CDR2 as ANQGSEA. V was clipped by 0 bases and J by 7 bases; unmatched bases: 7. This CDR3 contains 15 residues. The CDR3 sequence is CSVEERLAGVGEQYF. For the CDR3, the DNA is TGCAGCGTTGAAGAAAGACTAGCGGGAGTTGGGGAGCAGTACTTC.

Worth noting for this clone: At one end, the junction sequence differs from germline, possibly due to a read error. This chain uses TRBV10-3 with TRBJ2-5, with a possible D match to TRBD1 (5 bases). This CDR3 has 14 residues. The V gene's germline CDR1 is ENHRY and CDR2 SYGVKD. CDR3 in amino acids: CAITEIRDGETQYF. CDR3 DNA: TGTGCCATCACTGAGATCAGGGATGGGGAGACCCAGTACTTC.

This clone was seen only once. This rearrangement joins TRBV2 to TRBJ2-1, with 9 bases fitting TRBD2. Germline CDR1 SNHLY, CDR2 FYNNEI. With 8 bases clipped from V and 4 bases from J, the junction kept 3 bases outside the gene matches. The CDR3 runs to 13 residues. This CDR3 is CASGLAGYNEQFF. The CDR3 DNA reads TGTGCCAGCGGTCTAGCGGGGTACAATGAGCAGTTCTTC.

The chain carries TRBV6-5 and TRBJ2-1; tentatively, D is TRBD2 (6 bases). Trimming removed 7 bases from V and 4 bases from J, with 11 bases in between. CDR3 size: 13 residues. The germline V gene encodes CDR1 MNHEY and CDR2 SVGAGI. The CDR3 region is CASIGSGYNEQFF. In nucleotides, the CDR3 is TGTGCCAGCATTGGTAGCGGATACAATGAGCAGTTCTTC.

The rearrangement links TRBV13 to TRBJ2-7; 7 bases align to TRBD2. The V segment lost 5 bases and the J segment 2 bases; nucleotides outside the gene matches: 12. CDR1 is PRHDT and CDR2 is FYEKMQ in the germline V gene (reference sequence). The CDR3 consists of 16 residues. The CDR3 is CASSRGTGAGAYEQYF. The CDR3 DNA sequence: TGTGCCAGCAGCCGGGGGACTGGCGCGGGGGCCTACGAGCAGTACTTC.

The chain recombines TRBV19 with TRBJ2-3; 7 bases map to TRBD2. Per germline, CDR1 LNHDA and CDR2 SQIVND (reference sequence). With V trimmed by 6 bases and J by 3 bases, 3 bases remained unmatched. The CDR3 covers 13 residues. CDR3 region: CASRKGLTDTQYF. The CDR3 bases are TGTGCCAGTAGGAAGGGACTAACAGATACGCAGTATTTT.

The chain links TRBV28 to TRBJ2-2; no clear D. Trimming cost V 7 bases and J 6 bases, with 18 bases left between them. Germline assignment: CDR1 MDHEN and CDR2 SYDVKM. The CDR3 has 15 amino acids. The CDR3 reads CASKSGAVFPGELFF. The CDR3 DNA is TGTGCCAGCAAATCTGGCGCGGTATTTCCCGGGGAGCTGTTTTTT.

The chain uses TRBV5-6 and TRBJ2-3; 9 bases are shared with TRBD2. From germline, CDR1 is SGHDT and CDR2 YYEEEE. This CDR3 region has 14 residues. Trimming removed 5 bases from V and 1 base from J; junction bases left unmatched: 2. The CDR3 coding sequence is TGTGCCAGCAGAGAGCGGGGGGGCACAGATACGCAGTATTTT. Its translation: CASRERGGTDTQYF.

The J gene is TRBJ2-3, the V gene TRBV5-4; D remains ambiguous. Germline V lookup: CDR1 SGHNT, CDR2 YYREEE (reference sequence). There are 13 residues in the CDR3. Trimming took off 4 bases at V and 4 bases at J, with 10 bases between the two ends. The CDR3 loop is CASSPNLADTQYF. Here the CDR3 DNA reads TGTGCCAGCAGCCCCAACTTAGCAGATACGCAGTATTTT.

The chain carries TRBV5-4 and TRBJ2-2; D might be TRBD1 (5 bases). CDR3 length: 17 residues. V lost 1 base, J lost 1 base, and 14 bases lay in between. Germline CDR1 and CDR2: SGHNT and YYREEE (reference sequence). The CDR3 loop is CASSLPGIELNTGELFF. As DNA, the CDR3 is TGTGCCAGCAGCTTGCCAGGGATAGAATTGAACACCGGGGAGCTGTTTTTT.

This chain uses TRBV27 with TRBJ2-7, with 9 positions matching TRBD2. Unmatched junction bases numbered 5, after V lost 5 bases and J lost 0 bases. Germline V gene lookup returns CDR1 MNHEY and CDR2 SMNVEV (reference sequence). The CDR3 has 15 amino acids. The CDR3 nucleotides are TGTGCCAGCAGTGCGAGCGGGAGGAGCTCCTACGAGCAGTACTTC. Translating gives CASSASGRSSYEQYF.

This clone turned up a few times. V is TRBV24-1 and J is TRBJ1-2; D ambiguous. Germline V gene lookup returns CDR1 KGHDR and CDR2 SFDVKD. CDR3 size: 14 residues. With 4 bases removed from V and 4 bases from J, the gap between germline ends came to 12 bases. The CDR3 loop reads CATSDPTNPYGYTF. As DNA, the CDR3 is TGTGCCACCAGTGACCCGACAAATCCCTATGGCTACACCTTC.

The V call is TRBV7-8, the J call TRBJ2-3; perhaps TRBD2 as D (5 bases). Deletions cut 5 bases from V and 5 bases from J, with 14 bases between. The germline gives CDR1 SGHVS, CDR2 FQNEAQ. The CDR3 totals 14 residues. The CDR3 sequence is CASSEQRGQDTQYF. The CDR3 DNA sequence: TGTGCCAGCAGCGAGCAGCGAGGGCAAGATACGCAGTATTTT.

This chain connects TRBV24-1 to TRBJ2-7; maybe TRBD2 (6 bases). The CDR3 sequence is 15 residues long. Germline V gene sequence: CDR1 KGHDR, CDR2 SFDVKD. Between the trimmed V and J ends, which lost 4 bases and 4 bases, there was a span of 16 bases. The CDR3 nucleotides read TGTGCCACCAGTGACTCCATACCGGGGGTATACGAGCAGTACTTC. Its protein product is CATSDSIPGVYEQYF.

This clone was seen a few times. The V call is TRBV11-2, the J call TRBJ2-5; D is perhaps TRBD1 (6 bases). Trimming took 3 bases from V and 5 from J, leaving 10 bases between them. Germline V gene sequence: CDR1 SGHAT, CDR2 FQNNGV. This CDR3 has 13 amino acids. CDR3 DNA sequence: TGTGCCAGCAGCTTGCAGGGGTCGGAGACCCAGTACTTC. It codes for CASSLQGSETQYF.

The V call is TRBV13, the J call TRBJ2-7; 9 bases are a match to TRBD2. The length of the CDR3 is 17 residues. Germline V gives CDR1 PRHDT, CDR2 FYEKMQ (reference sequence). The V segment lost 0 bases and the J segment 4 bases; nucleotides outside the gene matches: 10. For the CDR3, the DNA is TGTGCCAGCAGCTTAGGCCACCGTCTAGCGGGGACGTACGAGCAGTACTTC. The encoded protein is CASSLGHRLAGTYEQYF.